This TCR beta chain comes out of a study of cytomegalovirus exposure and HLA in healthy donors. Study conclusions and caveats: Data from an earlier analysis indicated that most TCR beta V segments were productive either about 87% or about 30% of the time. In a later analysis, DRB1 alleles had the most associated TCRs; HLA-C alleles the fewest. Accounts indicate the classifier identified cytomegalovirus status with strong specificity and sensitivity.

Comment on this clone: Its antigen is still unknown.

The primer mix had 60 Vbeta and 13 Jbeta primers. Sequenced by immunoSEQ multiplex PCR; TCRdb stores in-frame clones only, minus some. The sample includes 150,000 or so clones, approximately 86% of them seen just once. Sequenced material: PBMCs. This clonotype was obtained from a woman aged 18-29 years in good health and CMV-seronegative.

CDR3 residues: CASSSDRFFSPLHF. The CDR3 nucleotides read TGTGCCAGCAGCTCGGACAGGTTTTTTTCACCCCTCCACTTT. The chain combines TRBV7-2 with TRBJ1-6, with 7 bases matching TRBD1. Looked up from germline, CDR1 is SGHTA and CDR2 is FQGNSA. The CDR3 runs 14 residues. The J segment lost 9 bases and the V segment lost 4 bases, leaving 6 bases of the junction unmatched.